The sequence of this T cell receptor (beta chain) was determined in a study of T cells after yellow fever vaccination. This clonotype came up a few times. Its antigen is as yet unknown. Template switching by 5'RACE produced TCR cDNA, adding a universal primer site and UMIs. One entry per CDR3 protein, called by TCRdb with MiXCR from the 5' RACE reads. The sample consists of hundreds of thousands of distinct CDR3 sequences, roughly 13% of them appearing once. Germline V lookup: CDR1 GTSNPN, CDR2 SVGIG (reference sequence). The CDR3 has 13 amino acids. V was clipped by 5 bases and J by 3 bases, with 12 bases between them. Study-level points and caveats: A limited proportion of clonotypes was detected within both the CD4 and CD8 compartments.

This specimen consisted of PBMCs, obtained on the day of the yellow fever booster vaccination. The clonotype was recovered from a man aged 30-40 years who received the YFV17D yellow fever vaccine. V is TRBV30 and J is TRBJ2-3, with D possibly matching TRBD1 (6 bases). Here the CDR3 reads CAWLRQGTDTQYF. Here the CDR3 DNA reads TGTGCCTGGCTTCGGCAGGGGACAGATACGCAGTATTTT. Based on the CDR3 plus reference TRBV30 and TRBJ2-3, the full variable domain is SQTIHQWPATLVQPVGSPLSLECTVEGTSNPNLYWYRQAAGRGLQLLFYSVGIGQISSEVPQNLSASRPQDRQFILSSKKLLLSDSGFYLCAWLRQGTDTQYFGPGTRLTVL.